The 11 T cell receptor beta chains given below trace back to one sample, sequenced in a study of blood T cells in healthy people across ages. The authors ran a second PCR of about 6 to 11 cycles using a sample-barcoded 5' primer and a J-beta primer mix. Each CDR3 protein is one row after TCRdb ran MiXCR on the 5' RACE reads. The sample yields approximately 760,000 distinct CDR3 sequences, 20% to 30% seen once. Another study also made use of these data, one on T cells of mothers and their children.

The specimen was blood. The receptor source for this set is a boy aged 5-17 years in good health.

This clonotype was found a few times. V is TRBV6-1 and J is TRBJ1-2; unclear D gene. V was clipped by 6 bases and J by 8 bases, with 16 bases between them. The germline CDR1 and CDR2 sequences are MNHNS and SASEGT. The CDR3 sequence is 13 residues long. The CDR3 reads CASRDPLGRGYTF. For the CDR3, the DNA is TGTGCCAGCAGGGATCCGTTGGGGAGAGGCTACACCTTC.

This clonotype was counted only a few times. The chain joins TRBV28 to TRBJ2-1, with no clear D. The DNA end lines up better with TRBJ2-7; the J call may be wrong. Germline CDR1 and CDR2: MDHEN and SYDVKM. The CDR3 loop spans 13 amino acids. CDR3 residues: CASSRVPLDEQYF. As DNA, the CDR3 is TGTGCCAGCAGTAGGGTCCCTTTAGACGAGCAGTACTTC.

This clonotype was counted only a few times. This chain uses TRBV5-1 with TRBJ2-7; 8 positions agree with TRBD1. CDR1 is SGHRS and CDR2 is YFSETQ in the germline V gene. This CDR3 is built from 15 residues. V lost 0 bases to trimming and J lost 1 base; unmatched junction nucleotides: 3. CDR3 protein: CASSLVRDRSYEQYF. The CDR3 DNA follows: TGCGCCAGCAGCTTGGTCCGGGACAGGTCCTACGAGCAGTACTTC.

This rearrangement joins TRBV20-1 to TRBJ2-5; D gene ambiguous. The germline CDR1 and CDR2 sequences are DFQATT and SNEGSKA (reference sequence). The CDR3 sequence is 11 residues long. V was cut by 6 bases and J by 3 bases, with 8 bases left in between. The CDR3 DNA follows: TGCAGTGCATACAGAAAAGAGACCCAGTACTTC. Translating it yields CSAYRKETQYF.

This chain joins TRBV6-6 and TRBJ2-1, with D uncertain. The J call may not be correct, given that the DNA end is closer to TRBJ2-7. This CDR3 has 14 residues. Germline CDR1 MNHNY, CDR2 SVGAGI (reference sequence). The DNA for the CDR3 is TGTGCCAGCAGTTCTACGGTGGGTATCTACGAGCAGTACTTC. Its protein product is CASSSTVGIYEQYF.

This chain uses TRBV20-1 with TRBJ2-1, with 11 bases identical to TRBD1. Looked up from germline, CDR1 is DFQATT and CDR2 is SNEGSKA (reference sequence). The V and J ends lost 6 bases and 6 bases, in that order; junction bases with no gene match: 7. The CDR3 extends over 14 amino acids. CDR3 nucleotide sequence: TGCAGTGCCCTAAAGGGACAGGGGGGCAATGAGCAGTTCTTC. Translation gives CSALKGQGGNEQFF.

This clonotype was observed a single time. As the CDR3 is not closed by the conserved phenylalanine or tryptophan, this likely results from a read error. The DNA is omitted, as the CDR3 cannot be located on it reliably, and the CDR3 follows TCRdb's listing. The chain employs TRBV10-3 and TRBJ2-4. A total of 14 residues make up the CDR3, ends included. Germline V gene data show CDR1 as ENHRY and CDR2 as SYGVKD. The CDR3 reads CAISGSEAKNIRYL.

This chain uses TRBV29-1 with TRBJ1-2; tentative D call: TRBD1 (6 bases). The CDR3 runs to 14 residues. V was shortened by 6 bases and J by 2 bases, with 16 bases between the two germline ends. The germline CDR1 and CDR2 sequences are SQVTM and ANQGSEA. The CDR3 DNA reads TGCAGCGTGGGCGGGGGGGCGGACAACTATGGCTACACCTTC. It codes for CSVGGGADNYGYTF.

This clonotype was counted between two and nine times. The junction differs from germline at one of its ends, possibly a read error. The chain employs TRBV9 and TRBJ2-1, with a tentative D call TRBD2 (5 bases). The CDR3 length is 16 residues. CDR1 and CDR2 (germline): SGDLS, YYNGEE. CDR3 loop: CAGSEGGTGAYNEQFF. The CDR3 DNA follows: TGTGCCGGCAGCGAGGGTGGAACTGGCGCTTACAATGAGCAGTTCTTC. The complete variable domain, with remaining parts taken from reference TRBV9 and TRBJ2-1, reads DSGVTQTPKHLITATGQRVTLRCSPRSGDLSVYWYQQSLDQGLQFLIQYYNGEERAKGNILERFSAQQFPDLHSELNLSSLELGDSALYFCAGSEGGTGAYNEQFFGPGTRLTVL.

The DNA for the CDR3 is TGCGCCAGCAGCCTAGGACAGGGGAGGAAGGAGCAGTTCTTC. This encodes CASSLGQGRKEQFF. The chain has TRBV5-1 and TRBJ2-1; 9 bases fit TRBD1. Germline CDR1 and CDR2: SGHRS and YFSETQ. The length of the CDR3 is 14 residues. V shed 4 bases and J 10 bases; nucleotides not matched to a gene: 9.

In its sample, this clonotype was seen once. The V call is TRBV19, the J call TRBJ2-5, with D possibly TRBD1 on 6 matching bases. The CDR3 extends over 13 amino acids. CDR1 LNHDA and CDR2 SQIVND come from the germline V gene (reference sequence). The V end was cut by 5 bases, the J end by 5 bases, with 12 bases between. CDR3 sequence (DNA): TGTGCCAGTAGTTCTACAGGGTCTGAGACCCAGTACTTC. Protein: CASSSTGSETQYF. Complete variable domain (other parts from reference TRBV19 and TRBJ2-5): DGGITQSPKYLFRKEGQNVTLSCEQNLNHDAMYWYRQDPGQGLRLIYYSQIVNDFQKGDIAEGYSVSREKKESFPLTVTSAQKNPTAFYLCASSSTGSETQYFGPGTRLLVL.